Many counts were recorded for the clone carrying this T cell receptor beta chain. Its antigen remains unknown. Unsorted libraries were generated from 2 million PBMCs held at -80 degrees C. This specimen belongs to a study of neurological immune-mediated disorders. Study outcomes and limitations: The absence of any CDR3 amino acid sequence shared by expanded clones across subjects suggests that repertoires were private in all groups.

MiXCR, run by TCRdb on the 5' RACE reads, gives a single entry per CDR3 protein. The table has 26,000 or so distinct CDR3 sequences, less than 8.5% seen once. V was trimmed by 0 bases and J by 8 bases, leaving 10 bases between them. The CDR3 is made up of 13 amino acids. Germline V gene sequence: CDR1 ENHRY, CDR2 SYGVKD. Sequencing input: PBMCs. The chain couples TRBV10-3 to TRBJ1-2; D remains unclear. The receptor's source is a woman in her forties or fifties in good health. The CDR3 region is CAISESSARGYTF. CDR3 bases: TGTGCCATCAGTGAGTCGTCAGCGAGAGGCTACACCTTC.